This TCR beta chain stems from a study of T cell responses to AZD1222 COVID-19 vaccine. General observations from the study: Among spike-specific TCRs, nearly half reportedly target unmutated variant regions.

Per the germline V gene, CDR1 is SGHTA and CDR2 is FQGTGA. Trimming left V 5 bases short and J 1 base short, with 18 bases between. This CDR3 is built from 18 residues. As for this clone: Its target is not known.

The table came from immunoSEQ multiplex PCR; TCRdb's copy has only in-frame clones and leaves some out. The data contain tens of thousands of clones, about 85% of them singletons. The sequence derives from an adult in good health. Sequences were derived from peripheral blood, sampled on day 0 of AZD1222 vaccination. The V gene is TRBV7-3, the J gene TRBJ2-6; D gene ambiguous. This CDR3 reads CASSRGGQVISGANVLTF. DNA for the CDR3: TGTGCCAGCAGCCGTGGTGGGCAGGTGATATCTGGGGCCAACGTCCTGACTTTC. Combining the CDR3 with reference TRBV7-3 and TRBJ2-6 gives the whole variable domain GAGVSQTPSNKVTEKGKYVELRCDPISGHTALYWYRQSLGQGPEFLIYFQGTGAADDSGLPNDRFFAVRPEGSVSTLKIQRTERGDSAVYLCASSRGGQVISGANVLTFGAGSRLTVL.